This entry lists 6 T cell receptor beta chains sequenced from one sample in a study of T-cell reconstitution after alpha-beta-depleted transplantation in children. Unique molecular identifiers featured in how the TCRbeta library was prepared. Using its own MiXCR run on the PCR reads, TCRdb lists one record per CDR3 protein. The data contain some 830,000 distinct CDR3 sequences, under 20% of them singletons. The sample consisted of PBMCs, mostly from graft donor cells, taken 360 days after TCRalphabeta/CD19-depleted stem cell transplant. These receptor sequences come from a male patient younger than 18 who had a stem cell transplant for acute lymphoblastic leukemia, so the T cells may come from the graft donor.

The table lists this clonotype with a few counts. This chain connects TRBV3-1 to TRBJ2-1; 11 nucleotides agree with TRBD2. Trimming removed 2 bases from V and 9 bases from J; junction bases left unmatched: 12. The CDR3 contains 17 residues. The V gene's germline CDR1 is LGHDT and CDR2 YNNKEL (reference sequence). CDR3 protein: CASSQRGSGRAMGEQFF. The CDR3 DNA follows: TGTGCCAGCAGCCAAAGAGGTAGCGGGAGGGCCATGGGTGAGCAGTTCTTC.

J is TRBJ1-5 and V is TRBV12-5; D gene ambiguous. The V end lost 2 bases, the J end lost 7 bases, and 9 bases lay between the germline ends. Per germline, CDR1 LGHNT and CDR2 FRNRAP. The CDR3 covers 13 residues. CDR3 nucleotides: TGTGCTAGTGGTTTGAACGCGGGACAGCCCCAGCATTTT. Its protein is CASGLNAGQPQHF.

This clonotype came up once. CDR3: CASSLVEASGSRGKNIQYF. In DNA form, the CDR3 reads TGTGCCAGCAGCTTAGTAGAGGCTAGCGGGAGCAGGGGGAAAAACATTCAGTACTTC. The genes are TRBV11-2 and TRBJ2-4; 10 bases are shared with TRBD2. This CDR3 has 19 amino acids. Germline loops: CDR1 SGHAT, CDR2 FQNNGV. The V gene end was trimmed by 1 base and the J gene end by 4 bases; junction bases not matched to a gene: 13.

In its sample, this clonotype was seen many times. The chain employs TRBV12-5 and TRBJ2-1; 7 bases map to TRBD2. From germline, CDR1 is LGHNT and CDR2 FRNRAP. CDR3 length: 17 amino acids. V lost 3 bases and J lost 7; bases outside the gene matches: 15. The CDR3 DNA follows: TGTGCTAGTGGTTTCTCCCCTCGGCGGGAGAGAGAGAATGAGCAGTTCTTC. It translates to CASGFSPRRERENEQFF.

This sequence joins TRBV7-3 and TRBJ2-7; the match to TRBD2 covers 9 bases. Germline V CDR1 and CDR2: SGHTA, FQGTGA. The trim removed 2 bases at V and 6 bases at J, leaving 5 bases unmatched. The CDR3 has 14 residues. CDR3: CASSLVAGDGEQYF. For the CDR3, the DNA is TGTGCCAGCAGCTTAGTAGCGGGAGACGGCGAGCAGTACTTC.

This clonotype was seen many times. The V gene is TRBV27, the J gene TRBJ2-1, with 12 positions matching TRBD2. Germline assignment: CDR1 MNHEY and CDR2 SMNVEV (reference sequence). The CDR3 extends over 15 amino acids. J was trimmed by 10 bases and V by 1 base; bases with no gene match: 5. The CDR3 here is CASSLWTSGKGEQFF. Here the CDR3 DNA reads TGTGCCAGCAGTTTATGGACTAGCGGGAAGGGCGAGCAGTTCTTC.